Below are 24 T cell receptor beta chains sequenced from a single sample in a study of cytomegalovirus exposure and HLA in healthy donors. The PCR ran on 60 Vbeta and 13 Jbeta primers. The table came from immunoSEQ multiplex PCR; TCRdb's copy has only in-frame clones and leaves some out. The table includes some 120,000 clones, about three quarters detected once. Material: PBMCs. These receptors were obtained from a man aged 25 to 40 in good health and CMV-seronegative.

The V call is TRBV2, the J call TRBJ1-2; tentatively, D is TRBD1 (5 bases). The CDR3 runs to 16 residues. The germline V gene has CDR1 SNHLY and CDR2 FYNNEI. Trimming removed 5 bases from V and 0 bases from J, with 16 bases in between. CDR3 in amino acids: CASSNRRTNTNYGYTF. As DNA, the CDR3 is TGTGCCAGCAGTAATCGTAGGACAAATACTAACTATGGCTACACCTTC.

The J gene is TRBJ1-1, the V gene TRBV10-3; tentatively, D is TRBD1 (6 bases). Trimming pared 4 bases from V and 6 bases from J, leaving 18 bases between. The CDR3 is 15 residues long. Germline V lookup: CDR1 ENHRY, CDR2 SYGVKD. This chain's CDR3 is CAISGREGVIPEAFF. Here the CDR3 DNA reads TGTGCCATCAGTGGTAGGGAGGGGGTGATCCCTGAAGCTTTCTTT.

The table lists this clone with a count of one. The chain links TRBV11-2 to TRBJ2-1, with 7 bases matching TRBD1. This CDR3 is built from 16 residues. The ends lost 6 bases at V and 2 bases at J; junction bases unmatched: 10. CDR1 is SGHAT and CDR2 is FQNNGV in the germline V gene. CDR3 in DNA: TGTGCCAGCAGAACGATACAGGGGAGCCCCTACAATGAGCAGTTCTTC. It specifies CASRTIQGSPYNEQFF.

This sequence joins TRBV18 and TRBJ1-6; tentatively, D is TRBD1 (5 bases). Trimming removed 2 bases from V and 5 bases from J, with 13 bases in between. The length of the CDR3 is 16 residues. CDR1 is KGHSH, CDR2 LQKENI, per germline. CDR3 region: CASSPVSRGDNSPLHF. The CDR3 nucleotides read TGTGCCAGCTCACCAGTAAGTCGGGGGGATAATTCACCCCTCCACTTT.

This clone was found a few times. The CDR3 loop is CASSLQLESGEQFF. Here the CDR3 DNA reads TGTGCCAGCAGCTTACAACTCGAGTCGGGTGAGCAGTTCTTC. J is TRBJ2-1 and V is TRBV5-6, with unresolved D. Germline values: CDR1 SGHDT, CDR2 YYEEEE. The CDR3 runs to 14 residues. V gave up 2 bases and J gave up 9 bases, with 15 bases separating them.

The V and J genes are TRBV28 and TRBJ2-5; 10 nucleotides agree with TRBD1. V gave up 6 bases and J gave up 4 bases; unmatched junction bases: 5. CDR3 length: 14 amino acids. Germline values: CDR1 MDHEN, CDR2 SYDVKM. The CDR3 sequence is CASSGQGVGETQYF. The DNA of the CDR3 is TGTGCCAGCAGCGGACAGGGGGTAGGAGAGACCCAGTACTTC.

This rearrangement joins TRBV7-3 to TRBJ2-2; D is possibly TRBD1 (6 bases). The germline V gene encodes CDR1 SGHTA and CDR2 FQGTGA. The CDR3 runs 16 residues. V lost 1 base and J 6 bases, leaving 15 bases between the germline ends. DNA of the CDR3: TGTGCCAGCAGCTTAAGGGGGCCCTTGTCGGCCGGGGAGCTGTTTTTT. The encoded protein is CASSLRGPLSAGELFF.

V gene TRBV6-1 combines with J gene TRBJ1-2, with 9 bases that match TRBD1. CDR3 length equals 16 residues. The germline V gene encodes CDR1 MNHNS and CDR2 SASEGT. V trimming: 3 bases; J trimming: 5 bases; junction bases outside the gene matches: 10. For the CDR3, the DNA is TGTGCCAGCAGTGACGCCTGGGGGGGACAGGGTTATGGCTACACCTTC. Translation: CASSDAWGGQGYGYTF.

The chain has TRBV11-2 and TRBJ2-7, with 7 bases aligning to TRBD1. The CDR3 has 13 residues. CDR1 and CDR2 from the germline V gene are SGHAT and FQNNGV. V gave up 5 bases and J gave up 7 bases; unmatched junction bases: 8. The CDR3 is CASSRDSHEEQYF. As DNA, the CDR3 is TGTGCCAGCAGCCGGGACAGTCATGAGGAGCAGTACTTC.

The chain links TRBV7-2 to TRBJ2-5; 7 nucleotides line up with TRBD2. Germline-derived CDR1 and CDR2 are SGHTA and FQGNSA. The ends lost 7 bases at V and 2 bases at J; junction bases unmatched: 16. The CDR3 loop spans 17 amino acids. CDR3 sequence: CASNMYGGTNLQETQYF. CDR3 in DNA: TGTGCCAGCAATATGTACGGGGGGACTAACCTACAAGAGACCCAGTACTTC.

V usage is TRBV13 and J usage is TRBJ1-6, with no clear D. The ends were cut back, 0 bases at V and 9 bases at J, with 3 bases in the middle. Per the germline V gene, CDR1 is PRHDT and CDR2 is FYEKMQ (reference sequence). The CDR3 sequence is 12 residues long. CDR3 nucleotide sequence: TGTGCCAGCAGCTTAGGCAGTTCACCCCTCCACTTT. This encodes CASSLGSSPLHF.

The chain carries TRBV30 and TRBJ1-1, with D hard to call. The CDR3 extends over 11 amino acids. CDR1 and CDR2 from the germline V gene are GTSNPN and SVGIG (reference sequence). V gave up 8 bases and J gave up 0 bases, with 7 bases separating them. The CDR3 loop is CAGNMNTEAFF. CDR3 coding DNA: TGTGCCGGGAACATGAACACTGAAGCTTTCTTT.

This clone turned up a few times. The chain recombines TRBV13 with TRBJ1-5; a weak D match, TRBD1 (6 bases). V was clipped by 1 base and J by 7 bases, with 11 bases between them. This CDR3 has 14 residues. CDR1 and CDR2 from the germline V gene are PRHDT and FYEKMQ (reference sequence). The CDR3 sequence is CASSLDRVVQPQHF. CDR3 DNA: TGTGCCAGCAGCTTAGACAGGGTTGTACAGCCCCAGCATTTT.

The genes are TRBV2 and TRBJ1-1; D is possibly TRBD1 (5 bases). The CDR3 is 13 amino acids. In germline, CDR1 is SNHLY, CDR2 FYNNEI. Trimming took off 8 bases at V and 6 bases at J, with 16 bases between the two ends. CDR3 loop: CASDSGGLPEAFF. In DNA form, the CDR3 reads TGTGCCAGCGATAGCGGGGGGTTGCCTGAAGCTTTCTTT.

The CDR3 nucleotides read TGTGCCAGCAGCCCCCCACAGGGGGCAAATACTGAAGCTTTCTTT. This codes for CASSPPQGANTEAFF. The genes are TRBV7-9 and TRBJ1-1; 9 bases align to TRBD1. Germline trimming cut 5 bases from V and 5 bases from J; bases unmatched to any gene: 9. This CDR3 is 15 amino acids long. The germline CDR1 and CDR2 sequences are SEHNR and FQNEAQ (reference sequence). The full variable domain, in which reference TRBV7-9 and TRBJ1-1 provide the parts outside the CDR3, is DTGVSQNPRHKITKRGQNVTFRCDPISEHNRLYWYRQTLGQGPEFLTYFQNEAQLEKSRLLSDRFSAERPKGSFSTLEIQRTEQGDSAMYLCASSPPQGANTEAFFGQGTRLTVV.

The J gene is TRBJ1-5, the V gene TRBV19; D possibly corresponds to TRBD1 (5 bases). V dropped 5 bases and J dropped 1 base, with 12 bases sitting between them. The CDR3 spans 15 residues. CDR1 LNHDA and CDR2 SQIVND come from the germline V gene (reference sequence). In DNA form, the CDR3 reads TGTGCCAGTAGTCCCGGGACTGTCAGCAATCAGCCCCAGCATTTT. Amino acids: CASSPGTVSNQPQHF.

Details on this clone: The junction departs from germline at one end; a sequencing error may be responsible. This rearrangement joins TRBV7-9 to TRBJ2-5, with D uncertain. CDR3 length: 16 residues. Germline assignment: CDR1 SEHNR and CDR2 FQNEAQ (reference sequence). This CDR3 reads CSSSPAAAAVRETQYF. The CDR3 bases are TGTTCCAGCAGCCCTGCTGCGGCAGCCGTCCGAGAGACCCAGTACTTC.

The CDR3 coding sequence is TGTGCCAGCAGCTTGTTCCCGGGGGGGGACACAGATACGCAGTATTTT. This sequence encodes CASSLFPGGDTDTQYF. The chain uses TRBV5-6 and TRBJ2-3; 8 bases are shared with TRBD2. After removal of 1 base from V and 2 bases from J, the junction contained 6 bases not matched to a gene. This CDR3 is built from 16 residues. Germline lookup yields CDR1 SGHDT and CDR2 YYEEEE.

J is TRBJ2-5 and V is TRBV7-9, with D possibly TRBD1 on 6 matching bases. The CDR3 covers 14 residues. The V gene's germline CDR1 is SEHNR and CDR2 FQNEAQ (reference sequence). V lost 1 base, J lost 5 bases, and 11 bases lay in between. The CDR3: CASSLVGARETQYF. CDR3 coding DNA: TGTGCCAGCAGCTTAGTGGGGGCTCGGGAGACCCAGTACTTC.

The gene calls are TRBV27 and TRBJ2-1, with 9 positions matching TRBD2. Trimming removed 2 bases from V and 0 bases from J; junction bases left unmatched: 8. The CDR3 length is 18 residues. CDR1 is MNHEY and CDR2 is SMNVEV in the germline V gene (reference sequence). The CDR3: CASSLPFSRGGSYNEQFF. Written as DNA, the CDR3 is TGTGCCAGCAGTTTACCCTTCTCGCGGGGGGGCTCCTACAATGAGCAGTTCTTC.

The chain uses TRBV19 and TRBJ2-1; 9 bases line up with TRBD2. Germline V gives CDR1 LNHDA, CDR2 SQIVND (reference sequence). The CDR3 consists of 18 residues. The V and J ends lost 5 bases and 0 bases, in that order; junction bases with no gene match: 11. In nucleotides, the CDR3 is TGTGCCAGTAGTTTGGTACTAGCGGGCGCCATCTCCTACAATGAGCAGTTCTTC. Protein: CASSLVLAGAISYNEQFF.

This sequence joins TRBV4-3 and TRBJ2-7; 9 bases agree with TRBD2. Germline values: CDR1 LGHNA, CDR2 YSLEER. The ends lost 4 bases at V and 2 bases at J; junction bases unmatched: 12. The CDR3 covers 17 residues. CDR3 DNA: TGCGCCAGCAGCCTACACCCCCCGACTAGCGGCCCCTACGAGCAGTACTTC. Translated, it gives CASSLHPPTSGPYEQYF.

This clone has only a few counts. CDR3: CASSQPLGGRVDTEAFF. CDR3 coding DNA: TGCGCCAGCAGCCAACCCCTCGGAGGGCGGGTCGACACTGAAGCTTTCTTT. J is TRBJ1-1 and V is TRBV4-1; no clear D gene. Germline V gene data show CDR1 as MGHRA and CDR2 as YSYEKL. This CDR3 has 17 amino acids. Trimming pared 2 bases from V and 3 bases from J, leaving 19 bases between.

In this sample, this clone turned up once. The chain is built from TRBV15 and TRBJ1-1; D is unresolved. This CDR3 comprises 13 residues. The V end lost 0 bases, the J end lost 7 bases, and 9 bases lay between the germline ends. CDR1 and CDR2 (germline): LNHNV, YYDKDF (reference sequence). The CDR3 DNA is TGTGCCACCAGCAGAGATCTAGGCGGTGAAGCTTTCTTT. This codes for CATSRDLGGEAFF.